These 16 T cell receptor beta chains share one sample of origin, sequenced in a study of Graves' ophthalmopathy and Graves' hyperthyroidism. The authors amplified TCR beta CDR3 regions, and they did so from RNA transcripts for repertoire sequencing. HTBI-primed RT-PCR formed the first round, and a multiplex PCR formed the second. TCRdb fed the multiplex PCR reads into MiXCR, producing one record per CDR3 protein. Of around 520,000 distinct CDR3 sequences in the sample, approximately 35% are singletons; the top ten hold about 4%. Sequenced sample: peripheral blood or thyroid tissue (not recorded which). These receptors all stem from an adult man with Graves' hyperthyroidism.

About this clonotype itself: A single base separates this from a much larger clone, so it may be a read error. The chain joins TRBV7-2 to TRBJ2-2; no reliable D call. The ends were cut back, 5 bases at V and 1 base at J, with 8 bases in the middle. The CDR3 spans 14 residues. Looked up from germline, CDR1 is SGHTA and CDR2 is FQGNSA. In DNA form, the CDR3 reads TGTGCCAGCAGCCAGCTAGGGAACACCGGGGAGCTGTTTTTT. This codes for CASSQLGNTGELFF.

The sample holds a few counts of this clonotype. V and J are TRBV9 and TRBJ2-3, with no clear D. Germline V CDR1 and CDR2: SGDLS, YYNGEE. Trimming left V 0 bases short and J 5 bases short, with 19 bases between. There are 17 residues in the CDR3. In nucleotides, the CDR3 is TGTGCCAGCAGCGTAGGGGGTAGCCCCACACCCAGAGATACGCAGTATTTT. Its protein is CASSVGGSPTPRDTQYF.

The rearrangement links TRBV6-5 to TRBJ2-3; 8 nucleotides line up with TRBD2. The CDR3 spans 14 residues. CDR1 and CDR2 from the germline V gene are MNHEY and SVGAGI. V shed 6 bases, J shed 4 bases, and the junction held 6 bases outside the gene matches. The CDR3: CASSRRTSSDTQYF. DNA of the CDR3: TGTGCCAGCAGCCGGAGGACTAGCTCAGATACGCAGTATTTT.

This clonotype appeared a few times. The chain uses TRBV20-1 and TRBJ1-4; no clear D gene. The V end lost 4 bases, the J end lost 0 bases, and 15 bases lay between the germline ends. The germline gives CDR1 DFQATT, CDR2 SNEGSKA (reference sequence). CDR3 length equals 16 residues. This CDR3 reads CSATGTTGATNEKLFF. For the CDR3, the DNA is TGCAGTGCTACAGGAACGACGGGTGCAACTAATGAAAAACTGTTTTTT.

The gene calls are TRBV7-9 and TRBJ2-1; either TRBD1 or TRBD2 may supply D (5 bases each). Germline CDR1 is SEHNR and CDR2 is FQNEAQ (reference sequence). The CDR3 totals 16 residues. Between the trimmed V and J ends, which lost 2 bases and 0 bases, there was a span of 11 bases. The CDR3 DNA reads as TGTGCCAGCAGCTTACGGGGCGGTAACTCCTACAATGAGCAGTTCTTC. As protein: CASSLRGGNSYNEQFF.

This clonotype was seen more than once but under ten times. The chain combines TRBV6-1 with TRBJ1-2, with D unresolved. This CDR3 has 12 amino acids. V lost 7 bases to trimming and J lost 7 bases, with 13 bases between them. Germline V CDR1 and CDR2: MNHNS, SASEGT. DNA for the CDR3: TGTGCCAGCAAAAGATATGTAGGTGGCTACACCTTC. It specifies CASKRYVGGYTF.

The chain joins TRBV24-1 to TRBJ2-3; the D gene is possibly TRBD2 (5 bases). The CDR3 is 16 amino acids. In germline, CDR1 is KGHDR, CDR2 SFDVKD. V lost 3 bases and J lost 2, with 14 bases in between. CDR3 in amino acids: CATSDRGQDFTDTQYF. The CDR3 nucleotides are TGTGCCACCAGTGATCGCGGGCAAGATTTCACAGATACGCAGTATTTT.

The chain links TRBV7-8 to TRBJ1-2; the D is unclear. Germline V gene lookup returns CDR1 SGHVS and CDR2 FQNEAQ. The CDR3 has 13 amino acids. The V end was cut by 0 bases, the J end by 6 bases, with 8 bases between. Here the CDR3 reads CASSLAPTDGYTF. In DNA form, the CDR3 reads TGTGCCAGCAGCTTAGCGCCTACGGATGGCTACACCTTC.

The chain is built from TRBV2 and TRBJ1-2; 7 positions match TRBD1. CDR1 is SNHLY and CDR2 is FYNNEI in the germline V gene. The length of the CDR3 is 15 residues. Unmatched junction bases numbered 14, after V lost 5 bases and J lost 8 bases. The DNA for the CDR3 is TGTGCCAGCAGTTTACGGGGGGAGGGGGCAGGGGGCTACACCTTC. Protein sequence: CASSLRGEGAGGYTF.

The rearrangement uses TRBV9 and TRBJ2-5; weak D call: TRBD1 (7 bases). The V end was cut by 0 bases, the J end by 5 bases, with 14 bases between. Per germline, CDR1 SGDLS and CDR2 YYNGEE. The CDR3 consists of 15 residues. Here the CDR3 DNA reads TGTGCCAGCAGCGTAGGCTTGGGGGGACAGGAGACCCAGTACTTC. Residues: CASSVGLGGQETQYF.

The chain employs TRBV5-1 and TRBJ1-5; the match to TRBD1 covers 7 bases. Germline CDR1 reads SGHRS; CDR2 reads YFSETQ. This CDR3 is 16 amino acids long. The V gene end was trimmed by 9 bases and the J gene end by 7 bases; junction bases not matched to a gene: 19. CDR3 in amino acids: CATSDPRQGAGQPQHF. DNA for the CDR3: TGCGCCACCAGTGACCCCAGACAGGGAGCGGGGCAGCCCCAGCATTTT.

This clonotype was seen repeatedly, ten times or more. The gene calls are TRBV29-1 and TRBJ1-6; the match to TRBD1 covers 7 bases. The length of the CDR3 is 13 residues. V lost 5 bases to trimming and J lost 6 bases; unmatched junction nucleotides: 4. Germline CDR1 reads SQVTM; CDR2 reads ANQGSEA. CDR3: CSVQRDSNSPLHF. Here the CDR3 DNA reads TGCAGCGTTCAAAGGGACAGTAATTCACCCCTCCACTTT. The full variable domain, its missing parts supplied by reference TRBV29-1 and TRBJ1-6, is SAVISQKPSRDICQRGTSLTIQCQVDSQVTMMFWYRQQPGQSLTLIATANQGSEATYESGFVIDKFPISRPNLTFSTLTVSNMSPEDSSIYLCSVQRDSNSPLHFGNGTRLTVT.

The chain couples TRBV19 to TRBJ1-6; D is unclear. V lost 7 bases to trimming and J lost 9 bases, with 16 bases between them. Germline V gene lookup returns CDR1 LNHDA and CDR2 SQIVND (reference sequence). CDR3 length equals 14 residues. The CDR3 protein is CASKNTGGGSPLHF. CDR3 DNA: TGTGCCAGTAAGAACACGGGCGGCGGTTCACCCCTCCACTTT.

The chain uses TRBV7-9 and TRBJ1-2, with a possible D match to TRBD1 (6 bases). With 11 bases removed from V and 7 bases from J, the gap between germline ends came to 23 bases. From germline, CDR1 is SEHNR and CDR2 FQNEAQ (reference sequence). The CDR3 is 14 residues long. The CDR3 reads CAVREGGVGCGYTF. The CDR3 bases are TGTGCCGTCCGAGAGGGGGGGGTGGGCTGTGGCTACACCTTC. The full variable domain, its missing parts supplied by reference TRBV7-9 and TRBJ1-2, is DTGVSQNPRHKITKRGQNVTFRCDPISEHNRLYWYRQTLGQGPEFLTYFQNEAQLEKSRLLSDRFSAERPKGSFSTLEIQRTEQGDSAMYLCAVREGGVGCGYTFGSGTRLTVV.

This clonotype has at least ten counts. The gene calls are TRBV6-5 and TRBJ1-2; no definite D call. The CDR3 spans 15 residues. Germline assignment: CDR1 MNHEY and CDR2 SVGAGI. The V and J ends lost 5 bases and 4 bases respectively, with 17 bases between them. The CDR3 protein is CASSRDFTVLYGYTF. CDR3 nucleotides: TGTGCCAGCAGTCGAGATTTTACAGTGCTCTATGGCTACACCTTC.

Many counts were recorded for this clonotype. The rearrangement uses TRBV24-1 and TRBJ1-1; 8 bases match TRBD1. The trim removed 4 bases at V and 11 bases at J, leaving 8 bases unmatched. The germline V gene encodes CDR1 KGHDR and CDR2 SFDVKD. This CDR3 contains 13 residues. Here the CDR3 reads CATSDSGQGGAFF. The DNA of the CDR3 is TGTGCCACCAGTGACTCCGGACAGGGCGGCGCTTTCTTT.